Described below is a single T cell receptor beta chain sequence and its context. Its antigen is not identified. The entry originates in a study of identical twins. TCRdb re-derived calls from the 5' RACE reads in MiXCR, one entry per CDR3 protein. The table shows hundreds of thousands of distinct CDR3 sequences, with approximately 13% occurring only once. Everyone who gave samples was a healthy Caucasian. Study outcomes and limitations: Beta clonotypes that were abundant in cord blood contained fewer insertions, a pattern absent from memory repertoires.

V trimming: 3 bases; J trimming: 2 bases; junction bases outside the gene matches: 4. The CDR3 is made up of 15 amino acids. Germline values: CDR1 SEHNR, CDR2 FQNEAQ (reference sequence). These data were also filed under a second study, of yellow fever vaccine responses in identical twins. That report notes: Convergence reportedly seemed to mark part of the twins' vaccine T cell response, with personalization marking the rest.

The specimen sequenced was PBMCs. The receptor's source is a woman aged 18 to 35 in good health. This chain uses TRBV7-9 with TRBJ2-5; 9 bases fit TRBD1. The CDR3 sequence is CASSLKGTGQETQYF. DNA for the CDR3: TGTGCCAGCAGCTTGAAGGGGACAGGGCAAGAGACCCAGTACTTC.